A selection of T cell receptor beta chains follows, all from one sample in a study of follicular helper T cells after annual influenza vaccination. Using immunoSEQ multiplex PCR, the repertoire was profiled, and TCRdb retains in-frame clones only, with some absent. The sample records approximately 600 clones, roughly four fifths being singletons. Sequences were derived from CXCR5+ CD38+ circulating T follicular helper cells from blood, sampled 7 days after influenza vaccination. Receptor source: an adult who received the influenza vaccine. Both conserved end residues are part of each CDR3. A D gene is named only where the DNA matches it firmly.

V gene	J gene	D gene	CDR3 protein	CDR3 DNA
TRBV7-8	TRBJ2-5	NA	CASSLRAAPETQYF	TGTGCCAGCAGCCTAAGGGCGGCCCCAGAGACCCAGTACTTC
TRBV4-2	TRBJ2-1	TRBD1	CASSQPGVGTGVYNEQFF	TGTGCCAGCAGCCAACCCGGGGTCGGGACAGGGGTTTACAATGAGCAGTTCTTC
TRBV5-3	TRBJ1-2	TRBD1	CARSLGQGAVIYGYTF	TGTGCCAGAAGCTTGGGACAGGGGGCGGTCATCTATGGCTACACCTTC
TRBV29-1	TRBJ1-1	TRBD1	CSVLGQADTEAFF	TGCAGCGTATTGGGACAGGCCGACACTGAAGCTTTCTTT